This T cell receptor (beta chain) appears in the sequencing data of a study of blood T cell repertoires in COVID-19. Study summary: The United States, Italy and Spain provided the acute and convalescent COVID-19 samples. From T cells, B-cell-depleted T cells, or PBMCs came the material, which was cDNA or gDNA.

CDR3 length: 13 amino acids. J was trimmed by 8 bases and V by 6 bases; bases with no gene match: 1. Authors' analysis steps: The authors estimated nucleated cell counts from reference gene primer amplification. Libraries were prepared by immunoSEQ multiplex PCR; TCRdb keeps only in-frame clonotypes and omits some of them. Clone size and the V and J calls come from that table; the DNA yielded D and trimming. The data hold about 55,000 clones, with 75% to 95% observed a single time. This clone showed up just a few times. The TCR sequence derives from an older man with acute or convalescent COVID-19. The chain links TRBV12-3 or TRBV12-4 to TRBJ1-6, with 10 nucleotides matching TRBD1. Sequencing was done on a sample of peripheral blood. The CDR3 spells CASRGQGDSPLHF. DNA of the CDR3: TGTGCCAGCAGAGGACAGGGGGATTCACCCCTCCACTTT.